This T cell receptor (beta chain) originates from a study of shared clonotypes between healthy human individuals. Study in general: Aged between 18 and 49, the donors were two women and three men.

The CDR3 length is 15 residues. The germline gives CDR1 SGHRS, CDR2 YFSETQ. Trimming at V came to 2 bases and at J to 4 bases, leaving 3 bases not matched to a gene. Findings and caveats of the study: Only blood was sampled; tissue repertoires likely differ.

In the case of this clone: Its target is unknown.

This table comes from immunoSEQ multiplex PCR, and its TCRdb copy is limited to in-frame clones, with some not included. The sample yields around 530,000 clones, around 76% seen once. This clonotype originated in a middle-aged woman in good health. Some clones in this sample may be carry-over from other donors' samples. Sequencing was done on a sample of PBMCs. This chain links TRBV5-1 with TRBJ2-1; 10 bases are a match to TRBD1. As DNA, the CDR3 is TGCGCCAGCAGCTTCGGGACAGGGGTGTACAATGAGCAGTTCTTC. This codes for CASSFGTGVYNEQFF.